This T cell receptor beta chain was found in a study of blood T cell repertoires in COVID-19. The germline V and J ends were trimmed by 4 bases and 2 bases, with 14 bases remaining between them. The CDR3 is 15 residues long. Germline-derived CDR1 and CDR2 are MGHDK and SYGVNS. This table comes from immunoSEQ multiplex PCR, and its TCRdb copy is limited to in-frame clones, with some not included. The top ten hold over 0.95% of the sample, which has roughly 380,000 clones, roughly four fifths seen once. The V and J genes are TRBV25-1 and TRBJ1-2, with a weak D call TRBD1 (6 bases). The sample comprised peripheral blood. The TCR originated in a human donor with acute or convalescent COVID-19. The donor label of this sample is uncertain. The CDR3: CASSADSLTNYGYTF. CDR3 sequence (DNA): TGTGCCAGCAGTGCGGACAGTCTCACCAACTATGGCTACACCTTC.